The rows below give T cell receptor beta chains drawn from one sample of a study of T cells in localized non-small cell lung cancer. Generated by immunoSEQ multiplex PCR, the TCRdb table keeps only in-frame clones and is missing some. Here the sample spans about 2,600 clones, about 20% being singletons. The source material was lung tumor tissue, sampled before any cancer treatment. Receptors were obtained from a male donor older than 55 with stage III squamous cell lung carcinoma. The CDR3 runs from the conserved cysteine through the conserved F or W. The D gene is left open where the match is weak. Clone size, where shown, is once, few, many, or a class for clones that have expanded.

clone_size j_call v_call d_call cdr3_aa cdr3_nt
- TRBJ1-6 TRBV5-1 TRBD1 CASNSGAGTGNSPLHF TGCGCCAGCAACTCCGGGGCGGGGACAGGCAATTCACCCCTCCACTTT
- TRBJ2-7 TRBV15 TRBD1 CATSRDPGTGRNEQYF TGTGCCACCAGCAGAGATCCCGGGACAGGGAGGAACGAGCAGTACTTC
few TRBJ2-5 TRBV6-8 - CASTGVLETQYF TGTGCCAGCACGGGGGTGTTGGAGACCCAGTACTTC
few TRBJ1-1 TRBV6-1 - CASSEGRITEAFF TGTGCCAGCAGTGAAGGGCGGATCACTGAAGCTTTCTTT
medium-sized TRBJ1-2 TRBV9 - CASSVGPLPSNYGYTF TGTGCCAGCAGCGTAGGGCCACTTCCCTCTAACTATGGCTACACCTTC
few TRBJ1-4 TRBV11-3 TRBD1 CASSLVPTGAGEKLFF TGTGCCAGCAGCTTGGTTCCCACAGGGGCGGGAGAAAAACTGTTTTTT
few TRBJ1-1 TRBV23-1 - CASGQLLNTEAFF TGCGCCAGCGGACAGCTCTTGAACACTGAAGCTTTCTTT
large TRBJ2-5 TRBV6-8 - CARESDNQETQYF TGTGCCAGAGAGTCGGACAACCAAGAGACCCAGTACTTC
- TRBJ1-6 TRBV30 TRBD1 CAWDDRGVSPLHF TGTGCCTGGGACGACAGGGGGGTTTCACCCCTCCACTTT
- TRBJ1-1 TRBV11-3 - CASSPTGSMNTEAFF TGTGCCAGCAGTCCAACGGGTTCCATGAACACTGAAGCTTTCTTT
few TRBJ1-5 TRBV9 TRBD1 CASRAQGAGQPQHF TGTGCCAGCAGGGCTCAGGGGGCAGGACAGCCCCAGCATTTT
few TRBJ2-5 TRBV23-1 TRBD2 CASSQERGTSGGETQYF TGCGCCAGCAGCCAAGAAAGAGGGACTAGCGGGGGAGAGACCCAGTACTTC
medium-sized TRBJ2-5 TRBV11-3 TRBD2 CASSQRTRLAVETQYF TGTGCCAGCAGCCAAAGGACCCGGCTAGCGGTGGAAACCCAGTACTTC
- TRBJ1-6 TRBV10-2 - CASSEQRGSAPLHF TGCGCCAGCAGTGAGCAAAGGGGGAGCGCACCCCTCCACTTT
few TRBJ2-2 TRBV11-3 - CASSFRAVSPSGELFF TGTGCCAGCAGCTTTAGGGCCGTCTCTCCTTCCGGGGAGCTGTTTTTT
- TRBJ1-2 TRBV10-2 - CASLGGKRIRYGYTF TGCGCCAGCCTGGGAGGAAAACGGATCCGCTATGGCTACACCTTC
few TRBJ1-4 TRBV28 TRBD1 CASSLGQESEKLFF TGTGCCAGCAGTTTAGGACAGGAGTCTGAAAAACTGTTTTTT
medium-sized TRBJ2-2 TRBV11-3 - CASSPRRGGTTGELFF TGTGCCAGCAGCCCCCGAAGGGGGGGGACAACCGGGGAGCTGTTTTTT
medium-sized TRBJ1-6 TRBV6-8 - CAISVDRRRNSPLHF TGTGCCATCAGTGTGGACAGACGGAGAAATTCACCCCTCCACTTT
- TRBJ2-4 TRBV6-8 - CASSLAKNIQYF TGTGCCAGCAGTCTAGCCAAAAACATTCAGTACTTC
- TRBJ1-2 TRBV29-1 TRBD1 CSVGTGGDYGYTF TGCAGCGTGGGGACAGGGGGGGACTATGGCTACACCTTC
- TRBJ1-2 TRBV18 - CASSKSGDNYGYTF TGTGCCAGCAGCAAGTCAGGGGATAACTATGGCTACACCTTC
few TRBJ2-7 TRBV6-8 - CASSLAWESYEQYF TGTGCCAGCAGTCTTGCCTGGGAGTCCTACGAGCAGTACTTC
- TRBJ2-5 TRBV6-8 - CASSFLAFQETQYF TGTGCCAGCAGCTTCCTAGCGTTCCAAGAGACCCAGTACTTC
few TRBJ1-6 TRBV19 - CASSIREPNSPLHF TGTGCCAGTAGTATACGGGAACCCAATTCACCCCTCCACTTT
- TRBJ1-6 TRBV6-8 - CASSKRDGGPYNSPLHF TGTGCCAGCAGCAAACGGGACGGCGGACCGTATAATTCACCCCTCCACTTT
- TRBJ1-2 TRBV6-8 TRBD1 CASTPDRGRGYTF TGTGCCAGCACCCCGGACAGGGGGCGAGGCTACACCTTC
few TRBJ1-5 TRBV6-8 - CASSYRLDQPQHF TGTGCCAGCAGTTACCGGTTAGATCAGCCCCAGCATTTT
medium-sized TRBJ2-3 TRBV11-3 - CASSSPQGRTDTQYF TGTGCCAGCAGCTCGCCCCAGGGACGAACAGATACGCAGTATTTT
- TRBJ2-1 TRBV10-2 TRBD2 CASDLAGGGNEQFF TGCGCCAGCGATCTAGCGGGGGGTGGGAATGAGCAGTTCTTC
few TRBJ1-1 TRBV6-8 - CASSYSTTEAFF TGTGCCAGCAGTTACTCGACAACTGAAGCTTTCTTT
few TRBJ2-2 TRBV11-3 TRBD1 CASSKGQGTGELFF TGTGCCAGCAGCAAGGGACAGGGTACCGGGGAGCTGTTTTTT
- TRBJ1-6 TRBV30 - CAWSDGGTKGNSPLHF TGTGCCTGGAGTGATGGGGGGACTAAAGGGAATTCACCCCTCCACTTT
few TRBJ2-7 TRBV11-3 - CASSFYGVRDEQYF TGTGCCAGCAGCTTTTACGGGGTTCGAGACGAGCAGTACTTC
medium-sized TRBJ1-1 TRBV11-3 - CASRLQGTSGTEAFF TGTGCCAGCAGACTGCAGGGGACGAGTGGGACTGAAGCTTTCTTT
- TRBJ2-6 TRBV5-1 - CASSSSGSGANVLTF TGCGCCAGCAGCTCTTCAGGGTCTGGGGCCAACGTCCTGACTTTC
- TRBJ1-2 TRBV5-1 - CASSPRWEALHGYTF TGCGCCAGCAGCCCTCGGTGGGAGGCCTTACATGGCTACACCTTC
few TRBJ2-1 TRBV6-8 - CASSLPGRSYNEQFF TGTGCCAGCAGTTTACCTGGCAGGTCCTACAATGAGCAGTTCTTC
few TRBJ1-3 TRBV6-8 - CASSRDNRSGNTIYF TGTGCCAGCAGTCGGGACAACCGCTCTGGAAACACCATATATTTT
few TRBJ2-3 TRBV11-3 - CASSFWARGIGGTDTQYF TGTGCCAGCAGCTTTTGGGCCCGCGGAATCGGGGGCACAGATACGCAGTATTTT
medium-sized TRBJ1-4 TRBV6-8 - CASRLSNEKLFF TGTGCCAGCAGGCTCTCTAATGAAAAACTGTTTTTT
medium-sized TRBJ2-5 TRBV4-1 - CASSQVAGEETQYF TGCGCCAGCAGCCAAGTGGCAGGGGAAGAGACCCAGTACTTC